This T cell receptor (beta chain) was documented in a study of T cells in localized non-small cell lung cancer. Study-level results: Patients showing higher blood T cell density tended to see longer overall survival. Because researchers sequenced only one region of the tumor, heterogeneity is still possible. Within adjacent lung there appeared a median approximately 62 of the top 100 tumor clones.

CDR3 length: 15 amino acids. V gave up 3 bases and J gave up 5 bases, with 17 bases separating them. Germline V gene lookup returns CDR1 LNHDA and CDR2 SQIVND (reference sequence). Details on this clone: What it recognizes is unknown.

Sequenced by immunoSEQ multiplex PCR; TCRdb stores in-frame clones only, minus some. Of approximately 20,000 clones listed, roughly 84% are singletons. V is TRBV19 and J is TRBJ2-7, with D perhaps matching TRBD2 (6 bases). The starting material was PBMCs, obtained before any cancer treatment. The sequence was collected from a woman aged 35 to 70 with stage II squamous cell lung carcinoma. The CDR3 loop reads CASSMLEGLRNEQYF. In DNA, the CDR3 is TGTGCCAGTAGTATGTTGGAGGGCCTTCGGAACGAGCAGTACTTC.